The source of this TCR beta chain is a study of beta chain features in type 1 diabetes. Expressed TCRB transcripts were sequenced after all isolated RNA was converted to cDNA. Produced via immunoSEQ multiplex PCR; TCRdb's table is partial and in-frame only. Here the sample spans 900,000 or so clones, about a sixth being singletons. Germline lookup yields CDR1 KGHSH and CDR2 LQKENI. There are 15 residues in the CDR3. V shed 0 bases and J 5 bases; nucleotides not matched to a gene: 4. The sequence was obtained from a young woman in good health. V and J are TRBV18 and TRBJ2-7; 10 nucleotides line up with TRBD2. The material sequenced was naive CD4+ T cells from blood. Written as DNA, the CDR3 is TGTGCCAGCTCACCACCGGGACTAGCGAGCCACGAGCAGTACTTC. Translated: CASSPPGLASHEQYF.